The following is a TCR beta chain sequence with its context. What it recognizes is unknown. One end of the junction does not line up with germline, which may come from a read error. This entry is derived from a study of cytomegalovirus exposure and HLA in healthy donors. This CDR3 has 13 residues. The germline CDR1 and CDR2 sequences are GTSNPN and SVGIG (reference sequence). 60 Vbeta and 13 Jbeta primers were used in PCR. Clones were sequenced by immunoSEQ multiplex PCR, and TCRdb holds only the in-frame ones, with some missing. The table shows 130,000 or so clones, with approximately 84% occurring only once. Study observations and caveats: Despite most TCR sequences being rare, some public TCRs occurred in many donors. Differences between HLA loci emerged in a later analysis of TCR association rates, with DRB1 most and HLA-C fewest.

Sequencing input: PBMCs. The sequence derives from a woman in her late teens or twenties in good health and CMV-seronegative. The chain employs TRBV30 and TRBJ2-1, with 7 bases identical to TRBD2. For the CDR3, the DNA is TGTGCCTCCGCCTCTGGAGGGCTAGCGGCTTGGATCTTC. Amino acids: CASASGGLAAWIF.